This TCR beta chain appears in the sequencing data of a study of blood T cell repertoires in COVID-19. Sequenced by immunoSEQ multiplex PCR; TCRdb stores in-frame clones only, minus some. The table lists 200,000 to 250,000 clones, 84% of them singletons. Between the trimmed V and J ends, which lost 2 bases and 5 bases, there was a span of 10 bases. Germline V gene lookup returns CDR1 SGDLS and CDR2 YYNGEE. The length of the CDR3 is 13 residues. The clonotype originates from a woman aged 60-75 years who had recovered from COVID-19. The chain links TRBV9 to TRBJ2-5; D unclear. What was sequenced was peripheral blood. CDR3 loop: CASSVRHGETQYF. The CDR3 region has the DNA TGTGCCAGCAGCGTTCGACATGGGGAGACCCAGTACTTC.